This T cell receptor beta chain stems from a study of PD-1 blockade in classical Hodgkin lymphoma. Study observations and caveats: Complete responders' baseline diversity resembled that of newly diagnosed patients.

The repertoire was sequenced with immunoSEQ multiplex PCR; TCRdb's copy has only in-frame clones and lacks some. The repertoire has fewer than 90,000 clones, roughly nine tenths of them found once; the top ten carry 20% to 25%. No patient escaped relapse after autologous stem cell transplantation, and brentuximab vedotin exposure varied. V trimming: 2 bases; J trimming: 5 bases; junction bases outside the gene matches: 6. CDR3 length: 17 residues. In germline, CDR1 is KGHSH, CDR2 LQKENI. This clone was observed once. Its antigen is undetermined. The sequencing here drew on peripheral blood mononuclear cells (PBMCs), taken at baseline. The source is a human donor with classical Hodgkin lymphoma. The genes are TRBV18 and TRBJ2-1, with TRBD2 matching over 13 bases. The CDR3: CASSPGLAGVFHNEQFF. The CDR3 DNA sequence: TGTGCCAGCTCACCAGGACTAGCGGGAGTTTTCCACAATGAGCAGTTCTTC.